The clone carrying this TCR beta chain has only one observation. The sample belongs to a study of blood T cell repertoires in COVID-19. Study-level information: Acute-phase and convalescent COVID-19 samples originated in the United States, Italy and Spain. From T cells, B-cell-depleted T cells, or PBMCs came the material, which was cDNA or gDNA.

Authors' methods: Reference gene primer amplification gave estimated nucleated cell counts. Data came from immunoSEQ multiplex PCR; TCRdb stores just in-frame clones and leaves some out. V, J and clone size derive from that table, while D and trimming were established from the DNA sequence. The sample has around 50,000 clones; around 89% are singletons. The CDR3 extends over 18 amino acids. The V segment lost 1 base and the J segment 0 bases; nucleotides outside the gene matches: 8. Germline V gives CDR1 MGHRA, CDR2 YSYEKL. The source material was peripheral blood. The V call is TRBV4-1, the J call TRBJ2-3; TRBD1 agrees at 9 bases. The receptor's source is a man aged 45-65 years with active COVID-19. In DNA form, the CDR3 reads TGCGCCAGCAGCCAAGCATGGGGGGGACAGGGAAGCACAGATACGCAGTATTTT. Amino acids: CASSQAWGGQGSTDTQYF.